The 18 T cell receptor beta chains below all came from one sample that was sequenced in a study of blood T cells in healthy people across ages. With a J-beta primer mix and a sample-barcoded 5' primer, a second PCR ran roughly 6 to 11 cycles. TCRdb reprocessed the 5' RACE reads with MiXCR, giving one entry per CDR3 protein. The top ten clones hold more than 6% of a sample with around 1.5 million distinct CDR3 sequences, almost 60% of them seen once. What was sequenced was blood. The source of these receptors is a man aged 18-30 years in good health.

The CDR3: CASSLLAYTDTQYF. CDR3 nucleotide sequence: TGTGCCAGCAGCTTGCTAGCGTACACAGATACGCAGTATTTT. This rearrangement joins TRBV5-5 to TRBJ2-3, with D perhaps TRBD2 (6 bases). CDR1 SGHKS and CDR2 YYEKEE come from the germline V gene (reference sequence). The CDR3 is 14 residues long. Trimming took off 1 base at V and 2 bases at J, with 8 bases between the two ends.

J is TRBJ1-2 and V is TRBV29-1; 9 bases are shared with TRBD1. The CDR3 loop spans 15 amino acids. Germline-derived CDR1 and CDR2 are SQVTM and ANQGSEA. V dropped 1 base and J dropped 4; count of bases not matched to a gene: 7. CDR3 sequence (DNA): TGCAGCGTTGAAGCGACTACAGGGGGCGGCTATGGCTACACCTTC. Protein product: CSVEATTGGGYGYTF. Based on the CDR3 plus reference TRBV29-1 and TRBJ1-2, the full variable domain is SAVISQKPSRDICQRGTSLTIQCQVDSQVTMMFWYRQQPGQSLTLIATANQGSEATYESGFVIDKFPISRPNLTFSTLTVSNMSPEDSSIYLCSVEATTGGGYGYTFGSGTRLTVV.

The rearrangement links TRBV6-1 to TRBJ2-1; the D gene is possibly TRBD1 (5 bases). Deletions cut 3 bases from V and 0 bases from J, with 12 bases between. The CDR3 runs to 16 residues. Germline V CDR1 and CDR2: MNHNS, SASEGT. Written as DNA, the CDR3 is TGTGCCAGCAGTGATAATTACAGGAGCTCCTACAATGAGCAGTTCTTC. Protein sequence: CASSDNYRSSYNEQFF.

The V gene is TRBV2, the J gene TRBJ2-4, with 9 nucleotides matching TRBD1. Germline V gene data show CDR1 as SNHLY and CDR2 as FYNNEI. The V segment lost 8 bases and the J segment 0 bases; nucleotides outside the gene matches: 2. This CDR3 comprises 14 residues. Here the CDR3 DNA reads TGTGCCAGCGGGACAGGGCTAGCCAAAAACATTCAGTACTTC. Its translation is CASGTGLAKNIQYF.

The chain couples TRBV6-2 or TRBV6-3 to TRBJ2-5, with D hard to call. Near its end, the DNA agrees better with TRBJ2-7, so the J call may be wrong. In germline, CDR1 is MNHEY, CDR2 SVGEGT. The CDR3 spans 12 residues. The CDR3 bases are TGTGCCAGCAGTTTCCTTTTCTACGAGCAGTACTTC. It translates to CASSFLFYEQYF.

This clonotype was seen a few times. The chain employs TRBV4-3 and TRBJ2-7; 7 nucleotides line up with TRBD1. After removal of 1 base from V and 1 base from J, the junction contained 10 bases not matched to a gene. Germline assignment: CDR1 LGHNA and CDR2 YSLEER. CDR3 size: 17 residues. Here the CDR3 reads CASSQGATGQASYEQYF. CDR3 sequence (DNA): TGCGCCAGCAGCCAAGGAGCAACTGGACAGGCTTCCTACGAGCAGTACTTC.

The J gene is TRBJ2-3, the V gene TRBV27; no reliable D call. The CDR3 covers 17 residues. The germline gives CDR1 MNHEY, CDR2 SMNVEV (reference sequence). Trimming removed 7 bases from V and 0 bases from J, with 20 bases in between. The CDR3 sequence is CASTHYSAPTSTDTQYF. CDR3 bases: TGTGCCAGCACCCATTACTCTGCGCCCACTAGCACAGATACGCAGTATTTT.

This chain joins TRBV6-5 and TRBJ2-4; D is unresolved. Gene TRBJ2-7 matches the end of the DNA better, so the J call may be wrong. CDR3 length: 14 residues. Germline V CDR1 and CDR2: MNHEY, SVGAGI. The CDR3, as DNA: TGTGCCAGCAGTTACTCCGTAACGGTATCCGAGCAGTACTTC. Protein: CASSYSVTVSEQYF.

This clonotype was recorded only once. V gene TRBV3-1 combines with J gene TRBJ2-1, with 11 bases that match TRBD2. Trimming removed 3 bases from V and 7 bases from J; junction bases left unmatched: 5. The CDR3 totals 15 residues. The V gene's germline CDR1 is LGHDT and CDR2 YNNKEL (reference sequence). The CDR3 bases are TGTGCCAGCAGCCATCCGGGACTAGCGGTAAATGAGCAGTTCTTC. Protein: CASSHPGLAVNEQFF.

This clonotype was found a few times. The rearrangement links TRBV29-1 to TRBJ2-4; 8 bases line up with TRBD1. Germline CDR1 reads SQVTM; CDR2 reads ANQGSEA. Trimming removed 6 bases from V and 3 bases from J; junction bases left unmatched: 10. This CDR3 has 15 residues. CDR3 sequence reads: CSVDRGGLGKNIQYF. CDR3 nucleotide sequence: TGCAGCGTAGACAGGGGCGGGTTGGGCAAAAACATTCAGTACTTC.

V and J are TRBV2 and TRBJ1-5; TRBD1 agrees at 11 bases. CDR1 SNHLY and CDR2 FYNNEI come from the germline V gene. The CDR3 length is 15 residues. V shed 6 bases, J shed 6 bases, and the junction held 7 bases outside the gene matches. The CDR3 bases are TGTGCCAGCAGCGACGGACAGGGGGCGGTTCAGCCCCAGCATTTT. Translated: CASSDGQGAVQPQHF.

This clonotype was counted a single time. The chain is built from TRBV12-3 or TRBV12-4 and TRBJ2-2; D is unclear. There are 16 residues in the CDR3. Trimming stripped 0 bases from V and 1 base from J, with 9 bases between. The CDR3 region has the DNA TGTGCCAGCAGTTTAGCTATTCTGGGGAACACCGGGGAGCTGTTTTTT. Translating gives CASSLAILGNTGELFF.

This clonotype was seen more than once but under ten times. The chain is built from TRBV4-2 and TRBJ1-4, with D uncertain. From germline, CDR1 is LGHNA and CDR2 YNFKEQ. The CDR3 totals 15 residues. V was trimmed by 0 bases and J by 5 bases, leaving 10 bases between them. The CDR3 nucleotides read TGTGCCAGCAGCCAAGATTGGGCGCTAAATGAAAAACTGTTTTTT. Translated: CASSQDWALNEKLFF.

The gene calls are TRBV20-1 and TRBJ1-1; TRBD1 is a possible D gene (5 bases). Per the germline V gene, CDR1 is DFQATT and CDR2 is SNEGSKA (reference sequence). V was shortened by 4 bases and J by 1 base, with 7 bases between the two germline ends. The CDR3 is 12 residues long. DNA for the CDR3: TGCAGTGCTATACAGGAGAACACTGAAGCTTTCTTT. This codes for CSAIQENTEAFF.

In its sample, this clonotype was seen a few times. The chain carries TRBV11-2 and TRBJ1-1; TRBD1 is a possible D gene (5 bases). V shed 4 bases and J shed 5 bases, with 14 bases lying between them. Germline lookup yields CDR1 SGHAT and CDR2 FQNNGV. The CDR3 consists of 14 residues. The CDR3 DNA follows: TGTGCCAGCAGCTCGGGACCGGGGGATACTGAAGCTTTCTTT. Translated: CASSSGPGDTEAFF.

The chain carries TRBV6-6 and TRBJ2-1; no reliable D call. The V gene lost 7 bases and the J gene lost 4 bases, with 20 bases spanning the gap. The CDR3 length is 16 residues. Looked up from germline, CDR1 is MNHNY and CDR2 is SVGAGI (reference sequence). Here the CDR3 reads CASKDGSYSIYNEQFF. The CDR3 nucleotides are TGTGCCAGCAAAGACGGCTCTTATTCTATATACAATGAGCAGTTCTTC.

This clonotype was seen a handful of times. CDR3: CASSPGLAERSYEQYF. In nucleotides, the CDR3 is TGTGCCAGCAGCCCGGGACTAGCGGAGCGCTCCTACGAGCAGTACTTC. This chain connects TRBV7-9 to TRBJ2-7; 11 bases fit TRBD2. Germline V gene data show CDR1 as SEHNR and CDR2 as FQNEAQ (reference sequence). The V and J ends lost 5 bases and 0 bases, in that order; junction bases with no gene match: 6. This CDR3 is built from 16 residues.

V gene TRBV2 combines with J gene TRBJ2-2; D is unresolved. Trimming took 3 bases from V and 3 from J, leaving 8 bases between them. This CDR3 has 14 amino acids. Germline values: CDR1 SNHLY, CDR2 FYNNEI. The DNA of the CDR3 is TGTGCCAGCAGTGAGTGGGGTGACACCGGGGAGCTGTTTTTT. This gives the protein CASSEWGDTGELFF.